This TCR beta chain is from a study of T cells in Graves' hyperthyroidism and ophthalmopathy. General observations from the study: Ophthalmopathy stood apart from stable hyperthyroidism in a 13 V-J model. Median prediction lead before ophthalmopathy onset was 5.5 to 7 months with the model.

Diagnosis of hyperthyroidism was new in patients aged 18 to 65, and its duration was under 2 months. Uncontrolled infection, other autoimmune disease, pregnancy or lactation led to exclusion. Regions amplified from RNA transcripts were the TCR beta CDR3 regions. First-round RT-PCR with HTBI primers amplified the TCR CDR3 region. TCRdb itself ran the multiplex PCR reads through MiXCR, one entry per CDR3 protein. Here the sample spans 340,000 or so distinct CDR3 sequences, 15% to 20% being singletons. Germline CDR1 is DFQATT and CDR2 is SNEGSKA (reference sequence). Trimming pared 3 bases from V and 1 base from J, leaving 9 bases between. The CDR3 is 13 amino acids. As to this clonotype: Its antigen is currently unknown.

The receptor's source is a woman in her fifties or sixties with Graves' hyperthyroidism. The genes are TRBV20-1 and TRBJ2-5; tentative D call: TRBD2 (5 bases). The source material was blood. This CDR3 is CSASADFQETQYF. DNA of the CDR3: TGCAGTGCTAGCGCGGACTTCCAAGAGACCCAGTACTTC.